The next 22 T cell receptor beta chains were all read from a single sample in a study of OX40 agonist ivuxolimab in advanced cancers. Some clones are missing from TCRdb's copy, which holds only in-frame ones; the method was immunoSEQ multiplex PCR. This table has roughly 86,000 clones, 90% to 95% appearing once. The sample was CD4+ or CD8+ T cells sorted from blood, taken in a trial of the OX40 agonist ivuxolimab. The receptors were sampled from an adult with an advanced solid tumor such as melanoma, head and neck, liver or kidney cancer.

The rearrangement uses TRBV5-3 and TRBJ2-7; 7 bases are shared with TRBD2. TRBV5-3 is filed as an ORF, its function uncertain. V dropped 2 bases and J dropped 0; count of bases not matched to a gene: 5. The CDR3 consists of 15 residues. The CDR3 DNA follows: TGTGCCAGAAGCTTTAACGGGAGGCTCTCCTACGAGCAGTACTTC. Amino acids: CARSFNGRLSYEQYF.

The chain uses TRBV21-1 and TRBJ1-4; the table's D call, TRBD1, has no DNA check behind it. TRBV21-1 is described as a pseudogene. CDR3 size: 20 residues. DNA of the CDR3: TGTGCCAGCAGCAAATCTCGGCCTACCCGTCGTCAGGGGAAGATGGAAAAACTGTTTTTT. Translated, it gives CASSKSRPTRRQGKMEKLFF.

The J gene is TRBJ2-7, the V gene TRBV7-5. TRBV7-5 is a known pseudogene. The CDR3 is made up of 17 amino acids. The CDR3 is CARSKRGLGTKYYEQYF. CDR3 nucleotides: TGTGCCAGAAGCAAACGCGGCCTCGGGACGAAGTACTACGAGCAGTACTTC.

This clone was counted a few times. The gene calls are TRBV7-2 and TRBJ2-1; 13 bases are shared with TRBD2. Germline V CDR1 and CDR2: SGHTA, FQGNSA. V gave up 8 bases and J gave up 4 bases; unmatched junction bases: 5. The CDR3 consists of 15 residues. CDR3 protein: CASLWTSGGYNEQFF. CDR3 DNA: TGTGCCAGCCTCTGGACTAGCGGGGGTTACAATGAGCAGTTCTTC.

The rearrangement joins TRBV5-1 to TRBJ2-3; D tentatively reads TRBD1 or TRBD2 (6 bases each). CDR1 and CDR2 from the germline V gene are SGHRS and YFSETQ. Trimming removed 2 bases at V and 3 bases at J, with 10 bases between. The length of the CDR3 is 14 residues. The chain's CDR3 is CASSFGGQTDTQYF. CDR3 coding DNA: TGCGCCAGCAGCTTCGGGGGACAAACAGATACGCAGTATTTT.

In DNA, the CDR3 is TGTGCCAGCAGCCAAGACGGTGGGTCTGCAGATACGCAGTATTTT. Translation gives CASSQDGGSADTQYF. This chain joins TRBV4-2 and TRBJ2-3; no reliable D call. The V end was cut by 0 bases, the J end by 4 bases, with 11 bases between. Per the germline V gene, CDR1 is LGHNA and CDR2 is YNFKEQ. There are 15 residues in the CDR3.

The chain recombines TRBV18 with TRBJ2-3; D possibly corresponds to TRBD2 (7 bases). The germline CDR1 and CDR2 sequences are KGHSH and LQKENI. CDR3 length: 16 amino acids. Trimming stripped 8 bases from V and 6 bases from J, with 24 bases between. CDR3 DNA sequence: TGTGCCAGCCAACTTGTCGGGGGGCCGTTTCGGGATACGCAGTATTTT. It specifies CASQLVGGPFRDTQYF.

CDR3 coding DNA: TGCGCCAGCAGCTTGACTAGCGGGAGTTCCTACGAGCAGTACTTC. It is translated as CASSLTSGSSYEQYF. The V and J genes are TRBV5-1 and TRBJ2-7, with 11 bases lining up with TRBD2. Trimming cost V 1 base and J 1 base; bases outside gene matches: 1. The CDR3 is 15 residues long. The germline gives CDR1 SGHRS, CDR2 YFSETQ. The whole variable domain, remainder taken from reference TRBV5-1 and TRBJ2-7, is KAGVTQTPRYLIKTRGQQVTLSCSPISGHRSVSWYQQTPGQGLQFLFEYFSETQRNKGNFPGRFSGRQFSNSRSEMNVSTLELGDSALYLCASSLTSGSSYEQYFGPGTRLTVT.

This chain links TRBV27 with TRBJ2-6; TRBD1 matches 9 bases. Losses at the gene ends were 6 bases for V and 4 bases for J; bases not matched to a gene: 10. This CDR3 is 17 amino acids long. Germline-derived CDR1 and CDR2 are MNHEY and SMNVEV (reference sequence). The CDR3 loop is CASRPGTGKGGANVLTF. The CDR3 coding sequence is TGTGCCAGCAGGCCCGGGACAGGGAAAGGCGGGGCCAACGTCCTGACTTTC.

Only one count was recorded for this clone. Germline is not matched at one junction end, which may reflect a read error. This sequence joins TRBV7-2 and TRBJ2-3, with 10 nucleotides matching TRBD2. CDR3 length equals 16 residues. CDR1 is SGHTA, CDR2 FQGNSA, per germline. The CDR3 is CASSRGSSGSRDTQYF. Here the CDR3 DNA reads TGTGCCAGCAGCCGTGGGTCTAGCGGGAGCAGAGATACGCAGTATTTT.

The rearrangement links TRBV20-1 to TRBJ2-1, with a possible D match to TRBD2 (5 bases). With 4 bases removed from V and 12 bases from J, the gap between germline ends came to 13 bases. Germline assignment: CDR1 DFQATT and CDR2 SNEGSKA (reference sequence). The CDR3 covers 11 residues. CDR3 protein: CSATLLEGQFF. The CDR3 region has the DNA TGCAGTGCTACCTTACTTGAGGGGCAGTTCTTC.

This clone came up a few times. The V and J genes are TRBV5-1 and TRBJ2-1; no clear D gene. Germline V gene sequence: CDR1 SGHRS, CDR2 YFSETQ. The CDR3 extends over 16 amino acids. V lost 0 bases, J lost 8 bases, and 18 bases lay in between. The CDR3 DNA reads TGCGCCAGCAGCTTGGACCGATTACAAGGGTATGATGAGCAGTTCTTC. Its translation: CASSLDRLQGYDEQFF.

In this sample, this clone turned up a few times. The chain links TRBV27 to TRBJ2-7; D is unresolved. With 4 bases removed from V and 6 bases from J, the gap between germline ends came to 7 bases. The CDR3 totals 11 residues. Per germline, CDR1 MNHEY and CDR2 SMNVEV (reference sequence). The CDR3 region is CASSWGSEQYF. CDR3 DNA: TGTGCCAGCAGTTGGGGTTCCGAGCAGTACTTC.

This chain joins TRBV18 and TRBJ2-7; TRBD2 aligns across 10 bases. J was trimmed by 5 bases and V by 3 bases; bases with no gene match: 7. The CDR3 extends over 15 amino acids. Germline values: CDR1 KGHSH, CDR2 LQKENI. The CDR3 sequence is CASSPPSGSRHEQYF. As DNA, the CDR3 is TGTGCCAGCTCACCTCCTAGCGGGAGTCGCCACGAGCAGTACTTC.

V is TRBV30 and J is TRBJ1-5; 8 bases align to TRBD1. With V trimmed by 1 base and J by 6 bases, 11 bases remained unmatched. This CDR3 contains 16 residues. From germline, CDR1 is GTSNPN and CDR2 SVGIG (reference sequence). CDR3 amino acids: CAWSGGTGLGRQPQHF. The CDR3 DNA reads as TGTGCCTGGAGTGGCGGGACAGGTTTGGGGCGTCAGCCCCAGCATTTT.

V and J are TRBV9 and TRBJ2-1, with 7 bases that match TRBD2. The CDR3 is 16 amino acids. V was pared by 3 bases and J by 6 bases, with 12 bases of the junction left unmatched. CDR1 and CDR2 (germline): SGDLS, YYNGEE. The CDR3 region has the DNA TGTGCCAGCAGCGGTTTTAGCGGGCTCCCCGTCAATGAGCAGTTCTTC. Translating it yields CASSGFSGLPVNEQFF.

The chain uses TRBV7-2 and TRBJ2-5; maybe TRBD1 (5 bases). CDR1 is SGHTA, CDR2 FQGNSA, per germline. CDR3 length equals 16 residues. The V and J ends lost 0 bases and 2 bases respectively, with 13 bases between them. The CDR3 DNA is TGTGCCAGCAGCTTAGCGGCGCAGACAGTTCAAGAGACCCAGTACTTC. It specifies CASSLAAQTVQETQYF.

The rearrangement links TRBV6-5 to TRBJ2-2, with 12 nucleotides matching TRBD2. This CDR3 contains 15 residues. Germline loops: CDR1 MNHEY, CDR2 SVGAGI. V lost 7 bases, J lost 3 bases, and 3 bases stayed unmatched. CDR3 DNA: TGTGCCAGCAACCGACTAGCGGGAGACACCGGGGAGCTGTTTTTT. This gives the protein CASNRLAGDTGELFF.

Of note for this clone: The sample contains more than one DNA sequence encoding this CDR3. The chain recombines TRBV5-6 with TRBJ1-2; D is unclear. CDR1 is SGHDT and CDR2 is YYEEEE in the germline V gene. V was clipped by 4 bases and J by 4 bases, with 11 bases between them. This CDR3 region has 13 residues. This chain's CDR3 is CASSLRRLYGYTF. In nucleotides, the CDR3 is TGTGCCAGCAGCCTCCGAAGGCTCTATGGCTACACCTTC.

This clone was observed a single time. The rearrangement links TRBV7-2 to TRBJ1-2; 10 bases are shared with TRBD1. Germline V lookup: CDR1 SGHTA, CDR2 FQGNSA. With V trimmed by 7 bases and J by 1 base, 6 bases remained unmatched. This CDR3 spans 15 amino acids. The CDR3 DNA reads TGTGCCAGCACCCCTGGGACAGGGGTTAACTATGGCTACACCTTC. Protein product: CASTPGTGVNYGYTF.

V usage is TRBV29-1 and J usage is TRBJ2-7; D ambiguous. V lost 4 bases to trimming and J lost 0 bases, with 13 bases between them. The CDR3 sequence is 14 residues long. Germline V gives CDR1 SQVTM, CDR2 ANQGSEA. DNA for the CDR3: TGCAGCGTTGTAGGAGACACGAGCTCCTACGAGCAGTACTTC. Translating it yields CSVVGDTSSYEQYF.

V usage is TRBV18 and J usage is TRBJ1-4; D remains unclear. V shed 4 bases and J shed 4 bases, with 7 bases lying between them. The CDR3 consists of 13 residues. Germline loops: CDR1 KGHSH, CDR2 LQKENI. CDR3 region: CASSQGINEKLFF. CDR3 coding DNA: TGTGCCAGCTCACAGGGAATTAATGAAAAACTGTTTTTT.